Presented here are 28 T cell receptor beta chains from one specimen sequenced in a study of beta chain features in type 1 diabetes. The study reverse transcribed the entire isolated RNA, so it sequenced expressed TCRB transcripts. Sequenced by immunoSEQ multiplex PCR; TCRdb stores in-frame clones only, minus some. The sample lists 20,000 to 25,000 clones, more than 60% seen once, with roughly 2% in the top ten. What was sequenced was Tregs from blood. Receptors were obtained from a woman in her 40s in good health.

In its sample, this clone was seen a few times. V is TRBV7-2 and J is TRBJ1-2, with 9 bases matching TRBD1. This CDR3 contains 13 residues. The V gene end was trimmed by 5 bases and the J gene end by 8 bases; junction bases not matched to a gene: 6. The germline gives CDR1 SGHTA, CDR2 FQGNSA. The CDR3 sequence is CASSHTGGVGYTF. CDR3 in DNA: TGTGCCAGCAGCCATACAGGGGGCGTGGGCTACACCTTC.

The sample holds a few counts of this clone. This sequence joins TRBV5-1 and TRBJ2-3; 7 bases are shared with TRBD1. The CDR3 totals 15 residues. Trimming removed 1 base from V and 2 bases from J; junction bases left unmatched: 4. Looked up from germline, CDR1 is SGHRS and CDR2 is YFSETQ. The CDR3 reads CASSLPRGITDTQYF. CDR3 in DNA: TGCGCCAGCAGCTTGCCCAGGGGGATCACAGATACGCAGTATTTT.

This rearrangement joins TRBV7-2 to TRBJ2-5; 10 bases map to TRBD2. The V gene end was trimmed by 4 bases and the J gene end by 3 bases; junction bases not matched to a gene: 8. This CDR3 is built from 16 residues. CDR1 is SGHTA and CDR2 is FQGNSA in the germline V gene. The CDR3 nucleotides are TGTGCCAGCAGCTCCTACCTCCTAGCGGGGGAAGAGACCCAGTACTTC. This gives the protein CASSSYLLAGEETQYF. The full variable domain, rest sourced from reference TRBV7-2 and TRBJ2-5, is GAGVSQSPSNKVTEKGKDVELRCDPISGHTALYWYRQSLGQGLEFLIYFQGNSAPDKSGLPSDRFSAERTGGSVSTLTIQRTQQEDSAVYLCASSSYLLAGEETQYFGPGTRLLVL.

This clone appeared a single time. CDR3 coding DNA: TGTGCCATCAGCTATCAATCAGGGGGCGGTGGCTACACCTTC. Protein sequence: CAISYQSGGGGYTF. The chain combines TRBV10-3 with TRBJ1-2, with TRBD1 matching over 8 bases. The germline gives CDR1 ENHRY, CDR2 SYGVKD. The J segment lost 7 bases and the V segment lost 6 bases, leaving 10 bases of the junction unmatched. The CDR3 contains 14 residues.

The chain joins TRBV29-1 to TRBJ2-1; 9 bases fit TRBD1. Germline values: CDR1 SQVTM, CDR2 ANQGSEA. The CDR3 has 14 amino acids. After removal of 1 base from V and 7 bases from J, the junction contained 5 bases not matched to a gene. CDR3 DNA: TGCAGCGTTGAAGCACAGGGGGCATTGAATGAGCAGTTCTTC. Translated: CSVEAQGALNEQFF.

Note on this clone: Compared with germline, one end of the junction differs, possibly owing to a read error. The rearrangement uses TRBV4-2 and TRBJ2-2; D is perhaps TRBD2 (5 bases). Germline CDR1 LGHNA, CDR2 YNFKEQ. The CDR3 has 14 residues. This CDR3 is CAGSVLGYTGELFF. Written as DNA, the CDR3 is TGTGCCGGCAGCGTACTAGGGTATACCGGGGAGCTGTTTTTT.

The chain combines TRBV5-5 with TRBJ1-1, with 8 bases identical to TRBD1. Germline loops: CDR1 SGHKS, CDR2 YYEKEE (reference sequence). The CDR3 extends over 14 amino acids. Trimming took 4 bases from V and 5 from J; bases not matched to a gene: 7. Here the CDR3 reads CASSLTRGQTEAFF. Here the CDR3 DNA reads TGTGCCAGCAGCCTAACCAGGGGGCAGACTGAAGCTTTCTTT.

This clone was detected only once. CDR3 residues: CASSYVTGGAKNIQYF. In DNA, the CDR3 is TGTGCCAGCAGTTACGTAACAGGCGGAGCCAAAAACATTCAGTACTTC. The chain recombines TRBV6-6 with TRBJ2-4, with D maybe TRBD1 (5 bases). CDR3 length: 16 residues. V was clipped by 2 bases and J by 0 bases, with 11 bases between them. Looked up from germline, CDR1 is MNHNY and CDR2 is SVGAGI (reference sequence).

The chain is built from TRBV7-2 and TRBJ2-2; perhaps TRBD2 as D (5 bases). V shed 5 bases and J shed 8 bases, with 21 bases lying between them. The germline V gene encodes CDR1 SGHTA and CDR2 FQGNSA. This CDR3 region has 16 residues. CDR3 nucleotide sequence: TGTGCCAGCAGCCGCCCCGGGGTGATGGGGTGGGGGGAGCTGTTTTTT. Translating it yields CASSRPGVMGWGELFF. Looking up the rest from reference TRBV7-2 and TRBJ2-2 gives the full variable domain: GAGVSQSPSNKVTEKGKDVELRCDPISGHTALYWYRQSLGQGLEFLIYFQGNSAPDKSGLPSDRFSAERTGGSVSTLTIQRTQQEDSAVYLCASSRPGVMGWGELFFGEGSRLTVL.

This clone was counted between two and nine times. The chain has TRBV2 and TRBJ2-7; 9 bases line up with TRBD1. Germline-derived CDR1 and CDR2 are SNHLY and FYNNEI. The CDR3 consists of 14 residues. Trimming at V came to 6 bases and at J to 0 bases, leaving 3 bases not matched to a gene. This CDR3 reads CASSTGGPSYEQYF. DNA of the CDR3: TGTGCCAGCAGCACAGGGGGCCCCTCCTACGAGCAGTACTTC.

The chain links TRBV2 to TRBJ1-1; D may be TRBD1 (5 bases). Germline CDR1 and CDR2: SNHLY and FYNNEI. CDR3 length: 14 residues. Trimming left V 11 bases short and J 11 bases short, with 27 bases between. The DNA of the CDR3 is TGTGCCGAAGGGGCCTCAGGGTACTGGTACGGGGCTTTCTTT. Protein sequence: CAEGASGYWYGAFF. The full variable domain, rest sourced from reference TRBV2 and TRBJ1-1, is EPEVTQTPSHQVTQMGQEVILRCVPISNHLYFYWYRQILGQKVEFLVSFYNNEISEKSEIFDDQFSVERPDGSNFTLKIRSTKLEDSAMYFCAEGASGYWYGAFFGQGTRLTVV.

The CDR3: CSGERGGYNEQFF. The DNA of the CDR3 is TGCAGCGGGGAGCGGGGGGGCTACAATGAGCAGTTCTTC. The V call is TRBV29-1, the J call TRBJ2-1; 10 nucleotides line up with TRBD2. Per the germline V gene, CDR1 is SQVTM and CDR2 is ANQGSEA. This CDR3 spans 13 amino acids. V gave up 7 bases and J gave up 3 bases; unmatched junction bases: 3.

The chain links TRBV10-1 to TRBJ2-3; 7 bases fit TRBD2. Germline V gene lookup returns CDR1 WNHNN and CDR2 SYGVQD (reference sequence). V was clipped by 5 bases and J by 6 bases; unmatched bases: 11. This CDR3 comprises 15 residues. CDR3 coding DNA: TGCGCCAGCAGTCGAGGGAGGGGTTTTTCGGATACGCAGTATTTT. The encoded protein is CASSRGRGFSDTQYF.

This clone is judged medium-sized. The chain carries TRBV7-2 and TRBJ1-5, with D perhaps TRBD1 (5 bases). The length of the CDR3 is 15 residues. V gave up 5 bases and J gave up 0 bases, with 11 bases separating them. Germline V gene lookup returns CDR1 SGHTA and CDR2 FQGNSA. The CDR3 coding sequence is TGTGCCAGCAGCCTAAGCGACAGTAGCAATCAGCCCCAGCATTTT. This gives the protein CASSLSDSSNQPQHF.

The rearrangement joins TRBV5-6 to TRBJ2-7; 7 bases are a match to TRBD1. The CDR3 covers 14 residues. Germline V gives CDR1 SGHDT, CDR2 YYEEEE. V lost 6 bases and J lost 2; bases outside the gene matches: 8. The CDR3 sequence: CASITWGQTYEQYF. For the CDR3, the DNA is TGTGCCAGCATCACATGGGGACAGACCTACGAGCAGTACTTC.

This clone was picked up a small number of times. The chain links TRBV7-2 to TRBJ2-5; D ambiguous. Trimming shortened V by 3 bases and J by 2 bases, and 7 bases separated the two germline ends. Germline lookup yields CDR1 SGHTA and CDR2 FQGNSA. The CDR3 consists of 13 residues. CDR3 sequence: CASSFSVQETQYF. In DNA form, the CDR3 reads TGTGCCAGCAGCTTTTCCGTACAAGAGACCCAGTACTTC.

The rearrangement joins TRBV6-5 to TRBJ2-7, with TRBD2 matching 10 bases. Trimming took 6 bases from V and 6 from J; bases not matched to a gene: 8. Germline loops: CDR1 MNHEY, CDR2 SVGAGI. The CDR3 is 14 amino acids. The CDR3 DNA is TGTGCCAGCAGCTCCCTAGCGGGGGAAGTCGAGCAGTACTTC. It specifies CASSSLAGEVEQYF.

The CDR3 region has the DNA TGCGCCAGCAGCGTAGGGACTAGCGGTCAAGAGACCCAGTACTTC. This gives the protein CASSVGTSGQETQYF. J is TRBJ2-5 and V is TRBV5-1; 11 nucleotides match TRBD2. V dropped 4 bases and J dropped 2; count of bases not matched to a gene: 4. Looked up from germline, CDR1 is SGHRS and CDR2 is YFSETQ. CDR3 length equals 15 residues.

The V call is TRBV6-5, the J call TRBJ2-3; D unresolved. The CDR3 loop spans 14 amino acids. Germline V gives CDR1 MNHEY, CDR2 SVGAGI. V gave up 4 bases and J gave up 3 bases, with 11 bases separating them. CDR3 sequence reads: CASSSPPRTDTQYF. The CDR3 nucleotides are TGTGCCAGCAGTTCCCCCCCGAGGACAGATACGCAGTATTTT.

Written as DNA, the CDR3 is TGCGCCAGCCAGGGGCTCTACGAGCAGTACTTC. Its protein product is CASQGLYEQYF. The chain employs TRBV10-2 and TRBJ2-7, with D perhaps TRBD1 (6 bases). The ends were cut back, 8 bases at V and 3 bases at J, with 8 bases in the middle. CDR1 and CDR2 from the germline V gene are WSHSY and SAAADI. The CDR3 has 11 residues.

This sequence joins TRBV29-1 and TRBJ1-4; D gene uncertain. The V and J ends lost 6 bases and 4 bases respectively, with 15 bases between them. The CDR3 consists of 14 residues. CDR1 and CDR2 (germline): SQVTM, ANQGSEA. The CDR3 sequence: CSVRVPIGNEKLFF. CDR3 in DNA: TGCAGCGTGAGAGTCCCAATTGGTAATGAAAAACTGTTTTTT.

As DNA, the CDR3 is TGTGCCAGCAGCTTCGTTGGGCAGAACACTGAAGCTTTCTTT. This gives the protein CASSFVGQNTEAFF. The V call is TRBV11-2, the J call TRBJ1-1; D is unresolved. This CDR3 region has 14 residues. CDR1 and CDR2 from the germline V gene are SGHAT and FQNNGV. The ends were cut back, 3 bases at V and 1 base at J, with 9 bases in the middle.

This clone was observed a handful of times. The CDR3 DNA follows: TGTGCCAGCAGCCCGAGTGCTAACTATGGCTACACCTTC. It yields the protein CASSPSANYGYTF. The chain has TRBV7-8 and TRBJ1-2; D uncertain. The CDR3 totals 13 residues. Germline V gene data show CDR1 as SGHVS and CDR2 as FQNEAQ. The ends were cut back, 5 bases at V and 0 bases at J, with 7 bases in the middle. Complete variable domain (other parts from reference TRBV7-8 and TRBJ1-2): GAGVSQSPRYKVAKRGQDVALRCDPISGHVSLFWYQQALGQGPEFLTYFQNEAQLDKSGLPSDRFFAERPEGSVSTLKIQRTQQEDSAVYLCASSPSANYGYTFGSGTRLTVV.

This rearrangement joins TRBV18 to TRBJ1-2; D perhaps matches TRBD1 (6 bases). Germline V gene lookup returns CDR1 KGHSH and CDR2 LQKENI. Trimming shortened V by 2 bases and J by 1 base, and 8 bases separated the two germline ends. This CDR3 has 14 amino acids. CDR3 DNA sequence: TGTGCCAGCTCACCAAGACAGGATAACTATGGCTACACCTTC. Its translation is CASSPRQDNYGYTF. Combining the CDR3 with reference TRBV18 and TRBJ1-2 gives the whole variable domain NAGVMQNPRHLVRRRGQEARLRCSPMKGHSHVYWYRQLPEEGLKFMVYLQKENIIDESGMPKERFSAEFPKEGPSILRIQQVVRGDSAAYFCASSPRQDNYGYTFGSGTRLTVV.

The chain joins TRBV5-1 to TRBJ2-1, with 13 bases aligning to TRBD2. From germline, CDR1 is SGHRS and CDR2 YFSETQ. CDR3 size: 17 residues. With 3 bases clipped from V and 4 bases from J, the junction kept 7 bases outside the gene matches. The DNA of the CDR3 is TGCGCCAGCAGCTCGGGACTAGCGGGGTCGAGATACAATGAGCAGTTCTTC. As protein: CASSSGLAGSRYNEQFF. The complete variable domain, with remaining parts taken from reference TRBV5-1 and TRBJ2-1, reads KAGVTQTPRYLIKTRGQQVTLSCSPISGHRSVSWYQQTPGQGLQFLFEYFSETQRNKGNFPGRFSGRQFSNSRSEMNVSTLELGDSALYLCASSSGLAGSRYNEQFFGPGTRLTVL.

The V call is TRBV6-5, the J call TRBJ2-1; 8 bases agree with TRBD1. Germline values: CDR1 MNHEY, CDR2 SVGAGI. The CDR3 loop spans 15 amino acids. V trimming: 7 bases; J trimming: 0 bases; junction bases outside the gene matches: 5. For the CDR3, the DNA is TGTGCCAGCAACCATGGACAGGGCTCCTACAATGAGCAGTTCTTC. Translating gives CASNHGQGSYNEQFF.

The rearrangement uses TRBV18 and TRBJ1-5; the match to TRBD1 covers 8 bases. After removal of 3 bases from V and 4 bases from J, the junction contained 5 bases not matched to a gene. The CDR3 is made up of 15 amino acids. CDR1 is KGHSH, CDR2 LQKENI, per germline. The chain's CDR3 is CASSPGTGPNQPQHF. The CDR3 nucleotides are TGTGCCAGCTCACCCGGGACAGGACCTAATCAGCCCCAGCATTTT.

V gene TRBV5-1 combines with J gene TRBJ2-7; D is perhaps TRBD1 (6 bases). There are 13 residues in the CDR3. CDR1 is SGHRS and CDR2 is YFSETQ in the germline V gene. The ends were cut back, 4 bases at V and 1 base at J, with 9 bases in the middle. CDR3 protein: CASSQGKSYEQYF. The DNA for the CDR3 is TGCGCCAGCAGCCAGGGGAAATCCTACGAGCAGTACTTC.